The T cell receptor (beta chain) under discussion was sequenced for a study of early T cells in non-severe SARS-CoV-2 infection (dated by TCRdb to the early 2020s). Study-wide context: TCR sequencing used bulk RNA from unsorted whole blood, so alpha and beta chains could not be paired. Findings and caveats that apply to the study as a whole: VDJdb matching was skewed toward anti-spike CD8 responses and likely underestimated virus-specific expansions by missing private and CD4 specificities.

The method behind the library was 5' RACE. The data were produced on a NextSeq 500. The TCR library protocol attached unique molecular identifiers to individual cDNA molecules to correct for sequencing error and PCR bias. Sequencing covered both TCR alpha and beta chains, and within each sample the abundances of alpha and beta sequences were tightly co-correlated. From the authors' description of their analysis: Decombinator V4 was used to perform V gene, J gene and CDR3 annotation of TCR sequences. TCRs were defined as expanded if a significant change between any two time points was detected under a Poisson model with p below 0.0001. TCR abundances were normalised to the total number of TCRs sequenced per sample and expressed as counts per million. A search of VDJdb, accessed on 1 November 2021, was run for TCRs annotated to CMV, EBV and SARS-CoV-2, with TCRs annotated for multiple antigens excluded. TCRdb trimmed public reads at Q25 via fastp, called clones via MiXCR and kept in-frame beta chains. Entries that share a CDR3 protein sequence are merged under the most common genes and DNA. TCRdb's processing, not the study's, gives the V and J calls here. This sample comprises approximately 84,000 distinct CDR3 sequences, roughly an eighth of them detected only once. Approximately 6.5% of the sample lies in the top ten.

There are a few counts of this clonotype. The clone's antigen remains unknown. The record has no base qualities; no much larger clone is one base away. The study was a case-control design nested within a healthcare worker cohort in London, UK, with weekly nasopharyngeal swab PCR tests and blood sampling. Healthcare workers were enrolled in the week of the UK lockdown, from 23 to 31 March 2020, and were followed every week for up to roughly 16 weeks. Sequencing was done on a sample of whole blood. This clonotype originated in an adult who was a healthcare worker with PCR-confirmed SARS-CoV-2 infection or an uninfected control (not recorded which).

The DNA sequence is TGCAGCGGCCGGGACACCGACTATGGCTACACCTTC. It encodes CSGRDTDYGYTF. The receptor chain draws on TRBV29-1 and TRBJ1-2, with TRBD1 tentatively as D gene (6 bases match). The CDR3 measures 12 amino acids from cysteine to phenylalanine. The CDR3 DNA has 36 bases and is translated from base 1. Deletion took 7 bases off V and 3 bases off J, with a span of 12 bases between the germline ends. Sequences SQVTM (CDR1) and ANQGSEA (CDR2) are obtained from the germline V gene.